The 7 T cell receptor beta chains in this list originate from one sample, sequenced in a study of blood T cells in healthy people across ages. Combining a sample-barcoded 5' primer with a J-beta primer mix, a second PCR ran for roughly 6 to 11 cycles. TCRdb re-called the 5' RACE reads with MiXCR, one entry per CDR3 protein. The data contain roughly 1,500,000 distinct CDR3 sequences, around 36% of them singletons. The sample was blood. Every receptor here comes from a woman under 40 in good health.

The chain has TRBV7-2 and TRBJ2-7, with unresolved D. CDR1 SGHTA and CDR2 FQGNSA come from the germline V gene. V was shortened by 4 bases and J by 7 bases, with 11 bases between the two germline ends. The CDR3 sequence is 12 residues long. The CDR3 here is CASSSRKREQYF. CDR3 nucleotide sequence: TGTGCCAGCAGCTCAAGAAAGCGTGAGCAGTACTTC.

This clonotype showed up just a few times. The rearrangement joins TRBV9 to TRBJ2-1; perhaps TRBD2 as D (6 bases). CDR3 length equals 14 residues. V was pared by 0 bases and J by 8 bases, with 12 bases between. Germline CDR1 SGDLS, CDR2 YYNGEE. CDR3 nucleotides: TGTGCCAGCAGCGTAGCCGGGGGAGACGATGAGCAGTTCTTC. Translation: CASSVAGGDDEQFF.

This chain joins TRBV6-1 and TRBJ2-5; D might be TRBD2 (5 bases). The CDR3 covers 13 residues. Germline values: CDR1 MNHNS, CDR2 SASEGT. Trimming took 8 bases from V and 2 from J, leaving 12 bases between them. The CDR3 sequence is CASRAAGQETQYF. In DNA, the CDR3 is TGTGCCAGCCGAGCGGCGGGTCAAGAGACCCAGTACTTC.

The chain combines TRBV27 with TRBJ2-7; no clear D. The V end lost 3 bases, the J end lost 0 bases, and 6 bases lay between the germline ends. In germline, CDR1 is MNHEY, CDR2 SMNVEV (reference sequence). There are 13 residues in the CDR3. CDR3 in DNA: TGTGCCAGCAGTTTCAAATACTCCTACGAGCAGTACTTC. Translated, it gives CASSFKYSYEQYF.

As regards this clonotype: A far larger clone is one base from this, pointing to a likely read error. The V gene is TRBV5-1, the J gene TRBJ2-5; D possibly corresponds to TRBD1 (5 bases). This CDR3 has 13 residues. Looked up from germline, CDR1 is SGHRS and CDR2 is YFSETQ. The CDR3 here is CASNLDTQETQYF. CDR3 bases: TGCGCCAGCAACTTGGACACCCAAGAGACCCAGTACTTC.

This clonotype was seen a handful of times. The chain employs TRBV18 and TRBJ1-1, with 8 bases matching TRBD1. The CDR3 is made up of 15 amino acids. Trimming took 2 bases from V and 1 from J; bases not matched to a gene: 3. The germline gives CDR1 KGHSH, CDR2 LQKENI. This CDR3 reads CASSPSTGGNTEAFF. The CDR3 bases are TGTGCCAGCTCACCATCTACAGGGGGGAACACTGAAGCTTTCTTT. Supplemented by reference TRBV18 and TRBJ1-1, the full variable domain reads NAGVMQNPRHLVRRRGQEARLRCSPMKGHSHVYWYRQLPEEGLKFMVYLQKENIIDESGMPKERFSAEFPKEGPSILRIQQVVRGDSAAYFCASSPSTGGNTEAFFGQGTRLTVV.

V and J are TRBV19 and TRBJ1-2; a possible D gene is TRBD1 (5 bases). The germline gives CDR1 LNHDA, CDR2 SQIVND (reference sequence). V lost 3 bases and J lost 4, with 12 bases in between. The CDR3 totals 14 residues. The CDR3 DNA is TGTGCCAGTAGTATCCGGGGCGGTAGCTATGGCTACACCTTC. Amino acids: CASSIRGGSYGYTF.